This record covers a single T cell receptor (beta chain). These data originate in a study of blood T cells in healthy people across ages. The CDR3 length is 14 residues. With V trimmed by 1 base and J by 6 bases, 7 bases remained unmatched. The germline CDR1 and CDR2 sequences are DFQATT and SNEGSKA (reference sequence). Using a J-beta primer mix together with a sample-barcoded 5' primer, a second PCR was run for roughly 6 to 11 cycles. All cDNA molecules were each tagged by a template-switch adaptor with 12 random nucleotides. TCRdb passed the 5' RACE reads through MiXCR, listing each CDR3 protein once. The sample contains about 780,000 distinct CDR3 sequences, around 24% of which appear only once. The same data also contributed to another study, on T cells of mothers and their children. That paper notes: Whether related or unrelated, pairs show similar shaping of TCR recombination output by thymic selection.

The rearrangement joins TRBV20-1 to TRBJ2-5, with TRBD2 matching 8 bases. The sequence came from a boy younger than 18 in good health. The sample comprised blood. Here the CDR3 reads CSARVQAGAQTQYF. In DNA form, the CDR3 reads TGCAGTGCTAGAGTTCAAGCGGGAGCCCAGACCCAGTACTTC.